One and the same sample provided the 18 T cell receptor beta chains below, sequenced in a study of CD8+ T cells in alopecia areata. As the sequencing template, cDNA was produced by extracting RNA and reverse transcribing it. Only in-frame clones appear in the TCRdb table, and some are missing; sequencing was by immunoSEQ multiplex PCR. This sample has approximately 150,000 clones, with around 54% found just once. The sequencing sample was made of CD4+ T cells sorted from blood. Source of these receptors: a human donor in good health.

Note on this clone: In the same sample, other DNA sequences code for this CDR3. The V and J genes are TRBV5-1 and TRBJ2-3; 13 positions match TRBD2. The CDR3 contains 16 residues. The trim removed 0 bases at V and 3 bases at J, leaving 1 base unmatched. Per germline, CDR1 SGHRS and CDR2 YFSETQ. CDR3 DNA sequence: TGCGCCAGCAGCTTGGGGACTAGCGGGAGAACAGATACGCAGTATTTT. Translation: CASSLGTSGRTDTQYF.

The chain recombines TRBV29-1 with TRBJ1-5; D perhaps matches TRBD1 (6 bases). Between the trimmed V and J ends, which lost 6 bases and 3 bases, there was a span of 12 bases. Per the germline V gene, CDR1 is SQVTM and CDR2 is ANQGSEA. This CDR3 region has 13 residues. CDR3 in DNA: TGCAGCGTACAGGGCGAGGCCAATCAGCCCCAGCATTTT. Amino acid sequence: CSVQGEANQPQHF.

V gene TRBV6-5 combines with J gene TRBJ2-4; D uncertain. The V gene lost 6 bases and the J gene lost 6 bases, with 15 bases spanning the gap. The CDR3 totals 14 residues. CDR1 and CDR2 (germline): MNHEY, SVGAGI. CDR3 protein: CASRPTASINIQYF. The DNA for the CDR3 is TGTGCCAGCAGGCCCACCGCGAGTATAAACATTCAGTACTTC.

This chain uses TRBV30 with TRBJ2-1, with 7 bases that match TRBD2. Germline V CDR1 and CDR2: GTSNPN, SVGIG (reference sequence). This CDR3 spans 15 amino acids. The V and J ends lost 2 bases and 4 bases, in that order; junction bases with no gene match: 8. The DNA for the CDR3 is TGTGCCTGGAGTTTGGGGGAGGGCCTTTACAATGAGCAGTTCTTC. It codes for CAWSLGEGLYNEQFF.

The CDR3 region has the DNA TGTGCCAGCGCGATCTACGGGGAGCTGTTTTTT. Protein: CASAIYGELFF. This rearrangement joins TRBV28 to TRBJ2-2; D remains ambiguous. V lost 8 bases and J 7 bases, leaving 8 bases between the germline ends. CDR3 size: 11 residues. CDR1 and CDR2 (germline): MDHEN, SYDVKM.

This clone was seen more than once but under ten times. The rearrangement links TRBV28 to TRBJ1-2; D uncertain. Trimming removed 3 bases from V and 2 bases from J, with 7 bases in between. Germline V gives CDR1 MDHEN, CDR2 SYDVKM. The CDR3 consists of 13 residues. The CDR3 sequence is CASSLVANYGYTF. CDR3 DNA: TGTGCCAGCAGTTTGGTGGCGAACTATGGCTACACCTTC.

The chain uses TRBV7-9 and TRBJ2-1; possible D gene TRBD2, 6 bases. V gave up 0 bases and J gave up 6 bases, with 12 bases separating them. Germline V gene sequence: CDR1 SEHNR, CDR2 FQNEAQ (reference sequence). This CDR3 has 15 amino acids. The CDR3 nucleotides read TGTGCCAGCAGCTTAGCCGGGAGTGGTGGCAATGAGCAGTTCTTC. This sequence encodes CASSLAGSGGNEQFF.

CDR3 protein: CASSQDWAGELFF. The CDR3 DNA sequence: TGTGCCAGCAGTCAAGACTGGGCCGGGGAGCTGTTTTTT. J is TRBJ2-2 and V is TRBV2; no definite D call. The CDR3 sequence is 13 residues long. Germline V gene lookup returns CDR1 SNHLY and CDR2 FYNNEI. Trimming took off 5 bases at V and 6 bases at J, with 10 bases between the two ends.

This rearrangement joins TRBV30 to TRBJ2-6, with a tentative D call TRBD1 (6 bases). The CDR3 length is 15 residues. Germline loops: CDR1 GTSNPN, CDR2 SVGIG (reference sequence). Trimming shortened V by 7 bases and J by 1 base, and 14 bases separated the two germline ends. The CDR3: CAFTGTWSGANVLTF. CDR3 nucleotide sequence: TGTGCCTTCACAGGGACCTGGTCTGGGGCCAACGTCCTGACTTTC.

CDR3 DNA sequence: TGCGCCAGCAGTGTCGGGGGCGCCTACAATGAGCAGTTCTTC. Protein: CASSVGGAYNEQFF. The rearrangement joins TRBV5-1 to TRBJ2-1, with D perhaps assigned TRBD1 or TRBD2 (6 bases each). The germline V gene has CDR1 SGHRS and CDR2 YFSETQ. The V end lost 5 bases, the J end lost 2 bases, and 11 bases lay between the germline ends. This CDR3 spans 14 amino acids.

The rearrangement uses TRBV19 and TRBJ2-1; tentatively, D is TRBD1 (5 bases). The CDR3 has 11 residues. Germline V gene data show CDR1 as LNHDA and CDR2 as SQIVND (reference sequence). Trimming removed 9 bases at V and 6 bases at J, with 9 bases between. The CDR3 spells CARTAPNEQFF. For the CDR3, the DNA is TGTGCCAGGACAGCACCCAATGAGCAGTTCTTC.

The chain joins TRBV2 to TRBJ1-1; 8 bases agree with TRBD1. This CDR3 is 15 amino acids long. Per germline, CDR1 SNHLY and CDR2 FYNNEI. The V segment lost 10 bases and the J segment 1 base; nucleotides outside the gene matches: 11. CDR3 residues: CATTGGPMRNTEAFF. The CDR3 DNA is TGTGCCACAACAGGGGGGCCCATGAGGAACACTGAAGCTTTCTTT.

The chain joins TRBV30 to TRBJ2-1; 9 positions match TRBD2. V trimming: 0 bases; J trimming: 15 bases; junction bases outside the gene matches: 6. The CDR3 extends over 12 amino acids. Germline V gene data show CDR1 as GTSNPN and CDR2 as SVGIG (reference sequence). The CDR3 bases are TGTGCCTGGAGTGTACAAACTAGCGGGCTGTTCTTC. Amino acids: CAWSVQTSGLFF.

The rearrangement uses TRBV5-1 and TRBJ1-1; D not resolved. Trimming removed 0 bases from V and 0 bases from J, with 9 bases in between. This CDR3 has 15 amino acids. Per the germline V gene, CDR1 is SGHRS and CDR2 is YFSETQ. Here the CDR3 DNA reads TGCGCCAGCAGCTTGGGAGGGTTGGTGAACACTGAAGCTTTCTTT. It codes for CASSLGGLVNTEAFF.

The genes are TRBV29-1 and TRBJ1-2; 7 bases fit TRBD1. J lost 1 base, V lost 4 bases, and 9 bases had no gene match. The germline V gene has CDR1 SQVTM and CDR2 ANQGSEA. The CDR3 contains 15 residues. CDR3 sequence (DNA): TGCAGCGTTGGAGGGACAGCGAGCCTTAACTATGGCTACACCTTC. The encoded protein is CSVGGTASLNYGYTF. Full variable domain (rest looked up from reference TRBV29-1 and TRBJ1-2): SAVISQKPSRDICQRGTSLTIQCQVDSQVTMMFWYRQQPGQSLTLIATANQGSEATYESGFVIDKFPISRPNLTFSTLTVSNMSPEDSSIYLCSVGGTASLNYGYTFGSGTRLTVV.

This clone was counted a few times. V usage is TRBV10-2 and J usage is TRBJ1-2; TRBD1 is a possible D gene (5 bases). V was cut by 2 bases and J by 8 bases, with 9 bases left in between. Germline assignment: CDR1 WSHSY and CDR2 SAAADI. The length of the CDR3 is 12 residues. The CDR3 is CASSEPGKGYTF. The CDR3 nucleotides read TGCGCCAGCAGTGAGCCAGGGAAAGGCTACACCTTC.

The V call is TRBV4-1, the J call TRBJ2-5, with 7 bases lining up with TRBD1. The germline CDR1 and CDR2 sequences are MGHRA and YSYEKL. The V gene end was trimmed by 1 base and the J gene end by 7 bases; junction bases not matched to a gene: 15. The CDR3 sequence is 17 residues long. CDR3 sequence: CASSQVLGQMTKVTQYF. The CDR3 DNA is TGCGCCAGCAGCCAAGTTTTGGGACAGATGACGAAGGTGACCCAGTACTTC.

About this clone: The sample holds other DNA sequences that translate to the same CDR3. The chain employs TRBV29-1 and TRBJ2-5; D uncertain. Germline values: CDR1 SQVTM, CDR2 ANQGSEA. This CDR3 region has 10 residues. Between the trimmed V and J ends, which lost 4 bases and 4 bases, there was a span of 4 bases. CDR3 in amino acids: CSVGGETQYF. The DNA of the CDR3 is TGCAGCGTTGGCGGAGAGACCCAGTACTTC.